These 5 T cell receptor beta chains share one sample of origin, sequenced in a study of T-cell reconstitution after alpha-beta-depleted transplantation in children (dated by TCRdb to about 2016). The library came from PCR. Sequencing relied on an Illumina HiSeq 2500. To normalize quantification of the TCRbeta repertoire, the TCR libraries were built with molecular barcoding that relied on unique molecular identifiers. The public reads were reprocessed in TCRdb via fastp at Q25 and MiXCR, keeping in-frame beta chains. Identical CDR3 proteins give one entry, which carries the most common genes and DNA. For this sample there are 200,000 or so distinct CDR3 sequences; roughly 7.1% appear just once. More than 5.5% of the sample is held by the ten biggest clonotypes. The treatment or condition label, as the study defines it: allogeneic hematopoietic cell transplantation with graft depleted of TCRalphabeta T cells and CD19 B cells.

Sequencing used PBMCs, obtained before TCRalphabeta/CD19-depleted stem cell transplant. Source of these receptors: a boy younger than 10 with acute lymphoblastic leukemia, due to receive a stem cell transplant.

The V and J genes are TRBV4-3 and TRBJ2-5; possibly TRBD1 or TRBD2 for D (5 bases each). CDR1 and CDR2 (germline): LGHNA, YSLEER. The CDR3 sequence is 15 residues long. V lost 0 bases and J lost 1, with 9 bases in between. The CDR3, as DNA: TGCGCCAGCAGCCAAGATGGGACCTTCCAAGAGACCCAGTACTTC. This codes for CASSQDGTFQETQYF.

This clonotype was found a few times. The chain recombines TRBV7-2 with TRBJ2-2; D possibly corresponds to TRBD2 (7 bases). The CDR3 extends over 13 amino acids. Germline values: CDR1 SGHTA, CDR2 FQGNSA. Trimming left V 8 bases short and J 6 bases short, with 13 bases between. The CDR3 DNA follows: TGTGCCAGCCATTGGGAGGGGGCCGGGGAGCTGTTTTTT. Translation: CASHWEGAGELFF.

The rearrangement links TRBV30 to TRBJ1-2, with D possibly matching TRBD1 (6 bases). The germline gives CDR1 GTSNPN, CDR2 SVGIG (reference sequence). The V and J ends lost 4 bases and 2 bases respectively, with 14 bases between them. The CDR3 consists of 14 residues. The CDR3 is CAWTPGTTNYGYTF. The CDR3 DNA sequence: TGTGCCTGGACCCCCGGGACAACCAACTATGGCTACACCTTC.

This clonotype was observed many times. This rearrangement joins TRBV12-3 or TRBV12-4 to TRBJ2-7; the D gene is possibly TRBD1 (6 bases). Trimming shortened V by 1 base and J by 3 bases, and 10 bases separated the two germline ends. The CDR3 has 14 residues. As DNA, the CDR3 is TGTGCCAGCAGTTTAGGACAGGACCTCTACGAGCAGTACTTC. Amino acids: CASSLGQDLYEQYF.

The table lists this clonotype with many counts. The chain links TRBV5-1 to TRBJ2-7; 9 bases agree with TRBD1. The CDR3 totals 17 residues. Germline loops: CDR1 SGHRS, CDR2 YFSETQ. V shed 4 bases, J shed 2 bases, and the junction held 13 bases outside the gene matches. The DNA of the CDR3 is TGCGCCAGCAGCCGTCAGATCCCGGGACAGGGACCCTACGAGCAGTACTTC. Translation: CASSRQIPGQGPYEQYF.